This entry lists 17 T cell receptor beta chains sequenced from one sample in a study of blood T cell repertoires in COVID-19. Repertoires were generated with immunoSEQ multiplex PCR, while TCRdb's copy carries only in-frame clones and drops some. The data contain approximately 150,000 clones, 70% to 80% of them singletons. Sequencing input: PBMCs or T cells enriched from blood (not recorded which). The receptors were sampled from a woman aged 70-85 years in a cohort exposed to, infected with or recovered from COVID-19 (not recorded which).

The CDR3 sequence is CASSDATHGRGEQYF. The CDR3 nucleotides read TGTGCCAGCAGCGATGCCACCCATGGCCGGGGCGAGCAGTACTTC. V usage is TRBV9 and J usage is TRBJ2-7, with D maybe TRBD2 (5 bases). With 3 bases removed from V and 6 bases from J, the gap between germline ends came to 19 bases. The CDR3 is 15 amino acids. Germline CDR1 SGDLS, CDR2 YYNGEE. The full variable domain, rest sourced from reference TRBV9 and TRBJ2-7, is DSGVTQTPKHLITATGQRVTLRCSPRSGDLSVYWYQQSLDQGLQFLIQYYNGEERAKGNILERFSAQQFPDLHSELNLSSLELGDSALYFCASSDATHGRGEQYFGPGTRLTVT.

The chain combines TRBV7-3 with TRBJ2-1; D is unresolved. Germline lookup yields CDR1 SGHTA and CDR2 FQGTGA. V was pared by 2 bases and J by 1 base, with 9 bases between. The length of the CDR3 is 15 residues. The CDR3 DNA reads TGTGCCAGCAGCTTATTTCCCGGGTCCTACAATGAGCAGTTCTTC. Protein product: CASSLFPGSYNEQFF.

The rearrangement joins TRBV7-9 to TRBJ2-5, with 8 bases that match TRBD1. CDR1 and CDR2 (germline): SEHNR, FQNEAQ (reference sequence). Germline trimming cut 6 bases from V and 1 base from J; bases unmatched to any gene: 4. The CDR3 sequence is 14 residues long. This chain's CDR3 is CASRQQGGQETQYF. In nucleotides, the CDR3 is TGTGCCAGCAGACAACAGGGGGGCCAAGAGACCCAGTACTTC.

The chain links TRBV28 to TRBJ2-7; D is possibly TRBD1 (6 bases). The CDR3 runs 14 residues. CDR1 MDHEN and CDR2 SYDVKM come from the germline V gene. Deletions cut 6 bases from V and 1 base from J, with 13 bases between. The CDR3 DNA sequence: TGTGCCAGCAGGCGCAGGGGTGCGTCCTACGAGCAGTACTTC. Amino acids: CASRRRGASYEQYF.

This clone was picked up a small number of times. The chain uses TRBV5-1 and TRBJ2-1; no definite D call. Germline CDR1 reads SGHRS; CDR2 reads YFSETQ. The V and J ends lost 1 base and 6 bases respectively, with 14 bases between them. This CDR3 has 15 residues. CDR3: CASSLYAFSGNEQFF. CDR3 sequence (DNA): TGCGCCAGCAGCTTGTACGCCTTTAGTGGCAATGAGCAGTTCTTC.

CDR3 residues: CASSLTDWDTQYF. The CDR3 DNA reads TGTGCCAGCAGTTTAACTGACTGGGATACGCAGTATTTT. V is TRBV12-3 or TRBV12-4 and J is TRBJ2-3; D is undetermined. Trimming shortened V by 2 bases and J by 6 bases, and 9 bases separated the two germline ends. This CDR3 has 13 residues.

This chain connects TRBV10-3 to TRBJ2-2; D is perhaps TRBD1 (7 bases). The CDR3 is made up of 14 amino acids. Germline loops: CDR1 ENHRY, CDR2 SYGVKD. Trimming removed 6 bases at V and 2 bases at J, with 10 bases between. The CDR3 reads CAISRGANTGELFF. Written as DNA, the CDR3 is TGTGCCATCAGCAGGGGGGCCAACACCGGGGAGCTGTTTTTT.

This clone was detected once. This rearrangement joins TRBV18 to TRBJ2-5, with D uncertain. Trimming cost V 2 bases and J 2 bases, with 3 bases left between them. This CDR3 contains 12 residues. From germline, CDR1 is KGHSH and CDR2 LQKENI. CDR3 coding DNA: TGTGCCAGCTCACCAACTCAAGAGACCCAGTACTTC. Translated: CASSPTQETQYF. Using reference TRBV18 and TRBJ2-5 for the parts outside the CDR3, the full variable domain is NAGVMQNPRHLVRRRGQEARLRCSPMKGHSHVYWYRQLPEEGLKFMVYLQKENIIDESGMPKERFSAEFPKEGPSILRIQQVVRGDSAAYFCASSPTQETQYFGPGTRLLVL.

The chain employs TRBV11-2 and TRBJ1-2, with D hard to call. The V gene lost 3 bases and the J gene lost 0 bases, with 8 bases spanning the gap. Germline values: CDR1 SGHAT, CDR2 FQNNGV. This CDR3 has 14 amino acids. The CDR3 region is CASSFSVSNYGYTF. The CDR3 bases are TGTGCCAGCAGCTTCAGCGTTTCTAACTATGGCTACACCTTC.

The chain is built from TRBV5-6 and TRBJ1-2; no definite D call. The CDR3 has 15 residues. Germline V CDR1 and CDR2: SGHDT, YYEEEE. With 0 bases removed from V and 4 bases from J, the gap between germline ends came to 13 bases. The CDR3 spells CASSLVYTPSYGYTF. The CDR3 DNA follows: TGTGCCAGCAGCTTGGTGTATACTCCCTCCTATGGCTACACCTTC.

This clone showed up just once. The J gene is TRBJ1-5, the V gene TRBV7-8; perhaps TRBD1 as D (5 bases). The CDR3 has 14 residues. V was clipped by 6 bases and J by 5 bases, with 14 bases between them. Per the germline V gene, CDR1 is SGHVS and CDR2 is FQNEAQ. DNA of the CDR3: TGTGCCAGCAGTTTTGACAGAGGACATCAGCCCCAGCATTTT. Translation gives CASSFDRGHQPQHF. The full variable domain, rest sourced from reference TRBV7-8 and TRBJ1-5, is GAGVSQSPRYKVAKRGQDVALRCDPISGHVSLFWYQQALGQGPEFLTYFQNEAQLDKSGLPSDRFFAERPEGSVSTLKIQRTQQEDSAVYLCASSFDRGHQPQHFGDGTRLSIL.

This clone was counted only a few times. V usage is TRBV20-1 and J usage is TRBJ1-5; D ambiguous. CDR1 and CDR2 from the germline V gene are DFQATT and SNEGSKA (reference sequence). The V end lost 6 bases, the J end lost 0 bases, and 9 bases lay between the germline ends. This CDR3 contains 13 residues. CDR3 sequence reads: CSASADSNQPQHF. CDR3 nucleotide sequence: TGCAGTGCCAGTGCAGATAGCAATCAGCCCCAGCATTTT.

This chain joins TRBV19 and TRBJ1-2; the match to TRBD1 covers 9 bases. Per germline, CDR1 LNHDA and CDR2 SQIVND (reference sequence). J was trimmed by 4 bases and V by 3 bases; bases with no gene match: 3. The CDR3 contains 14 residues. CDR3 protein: CASSMGTGSYGYTF. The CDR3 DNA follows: TGTGCCAGTAGTATGGGGACAGGGTCCTATGGCTACACCTTC.

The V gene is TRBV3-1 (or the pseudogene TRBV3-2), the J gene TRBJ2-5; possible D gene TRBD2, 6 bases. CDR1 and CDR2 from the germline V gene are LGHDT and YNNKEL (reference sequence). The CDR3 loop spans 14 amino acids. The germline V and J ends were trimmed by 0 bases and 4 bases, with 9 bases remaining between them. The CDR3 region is CASSQEGGRETQYF. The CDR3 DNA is TGTGCCAGCAGCCAAGAAGGAGGGAGAGAGACCCAGTACTTC.

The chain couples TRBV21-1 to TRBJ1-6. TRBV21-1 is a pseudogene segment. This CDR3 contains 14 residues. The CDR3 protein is CASSKSPPRPPLHF. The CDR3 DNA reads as TGTGCCAGCAGCAAATCCCCCCCCCGTCCACCCCTCCACTTT.

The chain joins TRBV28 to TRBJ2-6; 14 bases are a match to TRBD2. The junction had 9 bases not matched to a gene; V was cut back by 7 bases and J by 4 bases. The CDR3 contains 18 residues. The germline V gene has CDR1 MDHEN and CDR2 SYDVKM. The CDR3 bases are TGTGCCAGCAAGGGGACTAGCGGGAGTTCGAGAGGGGCCAACGTCCTGACTTTC. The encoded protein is CASKGTSGSSRGANVLTF.

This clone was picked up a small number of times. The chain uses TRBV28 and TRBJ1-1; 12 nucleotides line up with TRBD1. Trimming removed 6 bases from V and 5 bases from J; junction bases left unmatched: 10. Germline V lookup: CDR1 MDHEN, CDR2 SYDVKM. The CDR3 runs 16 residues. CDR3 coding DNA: TGTGCCAGCAGCCTTCCGGGACAGGGGGCGCGGACTGAAGCTTTCTTT. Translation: CASSLPGQGARTEAFF.